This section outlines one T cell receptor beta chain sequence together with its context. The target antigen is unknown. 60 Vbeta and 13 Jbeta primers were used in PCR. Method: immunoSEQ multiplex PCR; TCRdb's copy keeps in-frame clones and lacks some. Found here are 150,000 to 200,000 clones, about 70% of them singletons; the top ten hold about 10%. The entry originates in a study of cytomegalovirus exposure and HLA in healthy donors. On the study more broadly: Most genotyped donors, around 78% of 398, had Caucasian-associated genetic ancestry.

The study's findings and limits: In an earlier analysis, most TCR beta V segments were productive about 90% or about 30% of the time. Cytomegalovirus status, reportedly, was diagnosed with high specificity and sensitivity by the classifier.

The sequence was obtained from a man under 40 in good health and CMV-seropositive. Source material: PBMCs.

The CDR3 nucleotides read TGTGCCAGCAGCTACCGGACTAGTTTCGACGAGCAGTACTTC. As protein: CASSYRTSFDEQYF. The chain joins TRBV7-2 to TRBJ2-7; 7 bases agree with TRBD2. The V gene's germline CDR1 is SGHTA and CDR2 FQGNSA. The CDR3 contains 14 residues. V was pared by 4 bases and J by 5 bases, with 8 bases of the junction left unmatched. Based on the CDR3 plus reference TRBV7-2 and TRBJ2-7, the full variable domain is GAGVSQSPSNKVTEKGKDVELRCDPISGHTALYWYRQSLGQGLEFLIYFQGNSAPDKSGLPSDRFSAERTGGSVSTLTIQRTQQEDSAVYLCASSYRTSFDEQYFGPGTRLTVT.